This section outlines one TCR beta chain sequence together with its context. What antigen it recognizes has not been identified. No base-level quality is on record; no much larger clone is a single base apart. This entry belongs to a study of cytomegalovirus exposure and HLA in healthy donors (dated by TCRdb to about 2017). Regarding the study in general: According to a later analysis, one platform produced both the roughly 130 validation repertoires and the 666 repertoires of the first cohort. The study aimed to test whether cataloging public T cell receptors could reveal signatures of past pathogen exposure. Besides the first cohort of roughly 640 subjects, a separate validation cohort made up of over 95 different subjects was used. To predict cytomegalovirus infection status, the study brought together high-throughput TCR immunosequencing, statistical association of individual TCRs with disease status, and machine learning. General conclusions and limits of the study: All 120 or so repertoires were used to score co-occurrence in the validation cohort in a later analysis, because that analysis had no HLA typing for the cohort. Most TCR sequences were seen in very few donors, while some public TCRs were found in many individuals. The authors suggested that the approach could potentially be extended to other disease states and immunological phenotypes. Subsequent analysis determined that TCRs grouped into clusters in the first cohort also showed a tendency toward co-occurrence across the 90 to 150 validation repertoires, and 94% of cluster scores exceeded 0. A few of the identified cytomegalovirus-associated TCR beta chains were confirmed in vitro to be specific for cytomegalovirus antigens. Cytomegalovirus status was reported to be diagnosed by the classifier with high specificity and sensitivity in both the original and validation cohorts. In the study, some 160 TCR beta chains were listed as associated with cytomegalovirus.

Separate from the approximately 700-subject first cohort, the validation cohort of about 130 subjects was the group to which the donors belonged. Libraries were prepared through the immunoSEQ multiplex PCR assay. The study's processing was this. A statistical classification framework was developed to diagnose cytomegalovirus status using the catalog of TCR beta chain sequences. In TCRdb, the immuneACCESS table is reduced to in-frame sequences with V and J assigned. These tables do not hold every clone; where another copy was compared, an unresolved V gene accounts for under half, and the others remain unexplained. V, J and clone size are those of that table, while D and trimming were read from the DNA. The sample data list approximately 150,000 clones, and 87% of these were observed just once. 3.5% to 5.5% of the sample is held by the ten biggest clonotypes. The germline V gene (reference sequence) sets CDR1 to SEHNR and CDR2 to FQNEAQ. The CDR3 runs 14 residues from the cysteine to the phenylalanine. Here the CDR3 DNA is all that survives: 42 bases in frame from base 1. V and J are truncated by 1 base and 1 base respectively, leaving an intervening sequence of 8 bases.

The rearrangement combines TRBV7-9 with TRBJ2-7, with a weak D call of TRBD1 (6 bases match). The receptor was derived from a man between 18 and 35 years old in good health and CMV-seropositive. The sample consisted of PBMCs. The DNA sequence is given as TGTGCCAGCAGCTTAGATGACAGGTCCTACGAGCAGTACTTC. Its coded protein is CASSLDDRSYEQYF.